This T cell receptor (beta chain) was captured in a study of beta chain features in type 1 diabetes. Overall study findings and caveats: Researchers caution that PCR might favor shorter templates, equally among patients and controls. Shortening of TCRB CDR3s, moderate but significant, appeared in all four CD4+ subsets of Type 1 diabetes patients.

Concerning this clone: Its antigen is undetermined.

Expressed TCRB transcripts were sequenced after all isolated RNA was converted to cDNA. Data came from immunoSEQ multiplex PCR; TCRdb stores just in-frame clones and leaves some out. The top ten clones hold 1.1% of a sample with tens of thousands of clones, about 63% of them seen once. The CDR3 loop spans 13 amino acids. Trimming took 5 bases from V and 5 from J; bases not matched to a gene: 3. Looked up from germline, CDR1 is SGHTA and CDR2 is FQGNSA. The sequence was obtained from a woman between 40 and 50 years old with type 1 diabetes. V and J are TRBV7-2 and TRBJ2-7; 10 nucleotides match TRBD1. The sample was stem cell memory CD4+ T cells from blood. CDR3 sequence (DNA): TGTGCCAGCAGCCCAGGGACAGGGGACGAGCAGTACTTC. Translation gives CASSPGTGDEQYF. The full variable domain, rest sourced from reference TRBV7-2 and TRBJ2-7, is GAGVSQSPSNKVTEKGKDVELRCDPISGHTALYWYRQSLGQGLEFLIYFQGNSAPDKSGLPSDRFSAERTGGSVSTLTIQRTQQEDSAVYLCASSPGTGDEQYFGPGTRLTVT.